Below, 30 T cell receptor beta chains from the same sample are listed, as sequenced in a study of immune characterization of retroperitoneal liposarcoma (dated 2019 in TCRdb). The library was built by means of PCR. This sample was sequenced with a NextSeq 500. The raw public data were reprocessed by TCRdb itself: fastp quality trimming at Q25, MiXCR clonotype calling, in-frame beta chains only. Entries that share a CDR3 protein sequence are merged under the most common genes and DNA. The sample table shows around 3,200 distinct CDR3 sequences, and approximately 40% are seen once. The leading ten clones occupy 30% to 50% of the sample. What was sequenced was tumor tissue. The receptors shown here come from a male donor with retroperitoneal liposarcoma.

The V gene is TRBV6-1, the J gene TRBJ2-1, with TRBD2 matching 7 bases. The V gene end was trimmed by 5 bases and the J gene end by 10 bases; junction bases not matched to a gene: 5. CDR3 length: 12 residues. Germline V CDR1 and CDR2: MNHNS, SASEGT. The CDR3 nucleotides are TGTGCCAGCAGTCCTAGCGGATACGAGCAGTTCTTC. It codes for CASSPSGYEQFF.

V is TRBV6-6 and J is TRBJ2-1, with D uncertain. The end of the DNA fits TRBJ2-7 better, so the J call may be wrong. CDR1 MNHNY and CDR2 SVGAGI come from the germline V gene (reference sequence). This CDR3 comprises 17 residues. The CDR3 nucleotides read TGTGCCAGCAGTTACTCGGTCCTGGGGATTGCTTACAATGAGCAGTACTTC. Translated: CASSYSVLGIAYNEQYF.

This clonotype qualifies as large. The CDR3 region has the DNA TGTGCCAGCAGTTCTGGGACAGAAAATGAGCAGTTCTTC. This codes for CASSSGTENEQFF. V usage is TRBV6-1 and J usage is TRBJ2-1; TRBD1 agrees at 7 bases. The CDR3 covers 13 residues. V was clipped by 5 bases and J by 7 bases; unmatched bases: 5. Germline V gene sequence: CDR1 MNHNS, CDR2 SASEGT.

This clonotype turned up a few times. The chain joins TRBV7-3 to TRBJ2-5; TRBD1 matches 7 bases. There are 16 residues in the CDR3. V lost 5 bases and J lost 2; bases outside the gene matches: 11. Germline-derived CDR1 and CDR2 are SGHTA and FQGTGA. The CDR3 loop reads CASSKGTAIEQETQYF. CDR3 nucleotides: TGTGCCAGCAGCAAAGGGACAGCTATAGAACAAGAGACCCAGTACTTC.

V gene TRBV7-2 combines with J gene TRBJ2-5; 10 bases match TRBD2. Germline-derived CDR1 and CDR2 are SGHTA and FQGNSA. V lost 5 bases, J lost 11 bases, and 14 bases stayed unmatched. CDR3 length equals 15 residues. The CDR3 DNA reads TGTGCCAGCAGCCTAGGACTAGCGGATTACAATGAGCAGTACTTC. Translation: CASSLGLADYNEQYF.

This clonotype was recorded a few times. The rearrangement joins TRBV11-1 to TRBJ2-5; D remains ambiguous. The V gene lost 4 bases and the J gene lost 0 bases, with 9 bases spanning the gap. The germline gives CDR1 SGHAT, CDR2 FQDESV (reference sequence). The CDR3 is made up of 14 amino acids. CDR3 sequence (DNA): TGTGCCAGCAGCTGGTTGGGGTACCAAGAGACCCAGTACTTC. Amino acids: CASSWLGYQETQYF.

The sample holds a few counts of this clonotype. The J gene is TRBJ1-6, the V gene TRBV7-2; no clear D. This CDR3 contains 11 residues. CDR1 and CDR2 (germline): SGHTA, FQGNSA. The germline V and J ends were trimmed by 5 bases and 14 bases, with 10 bases remaining between them. CDR3 residues: CASSPESTLHF. DNA of the CDR3: TGTGCCAGCAGCCCCGAATCAACCCTCCACTTT.

This clonotype is medium-sized in the sample. The CDR3 region has the DNA TGTGCCAGCAGCCCCCCCTACCACGCATCCTACGAGCAGTACTTC. Its translation: CASSPPYHASYEQYF. The rearrangement uses TRBV7-2 and TRBJ2-7; D uncertain. The V gene lost 5 bases and the J gene lost 1 base, with 15 bases spanning the gap. This CDR3 is 15 amino acids long. Per the germline V gene, CDR1 is SGHTA and CDR2 is FQGNSA.

V usage is TRBV4-3 and J usage is TRBJ2-1; D is possibly TRBD2 (6 bases). The CDR3 loop spans 14 amino acids. V lost 4 bases to trimming and J lost 9 bases, with 16 bases between them. The germline V gene has CDR1 LGHNA and CDR2 YSLEER. The CDR3 region has the DNA TGCGCCAGCAGCCCAACAATGACTAGTAGTGAGCAGTTCTTC. It is translated as CASSPTMTSSEQFF.

The chain is built from TRBV6-1 and TRBJ2-2, with 7 bases fitting TRBD1. Germline values: CDR1 MNHNS, CDR2 SASEGT. The CDR3 runs to 15 residues. The junction had 8 bases not matched to a gene; V was cut back by 9 bases and J by 1 base. The CDR3 is CASTGVLRNTGELFF. CDR3 DNA: TGTGCCAGTACAGGGGTGTTGAGGAACACCGGGGAGCTGTTTTTT.

This clonotype came up a few times. CDR3 protein: CASSLGTQETQYF. The CDR3 DNA sequence: TGCGCCAGCAGCCTTGGAACCCAAGAGACCCAGTACTTC. The chain carries TRBV4-1 and TRBJ2-5; D uncertain. V lost 4 bases, J lost 1 base, and 7 bases lay in between. In germline, CDR1 is MGHRA, CDR2 YSYEKL. The CDR3 is 13 residues long.

The chain links TRBV7-2 to TRBJ2-4; weak D call: TRBD2 (7 bases). The J call may be incorrect, as the DNA end agrees better with TRBJ2-5. The CDR3 loop spans 15 amino acids. Germline assignment: CDR1 SGHTA and CDR2 FQGNSA. The CDR3 is CASSLQWGGGETQYF. The DNA for the CDR3 is TGTGCCAGCAGCTTACAGTGGGGGGGCGGTGAGACCCAGTACTTC.

This clonotype was found a few times. The CDR3 loop is CASSYQGGTEAFF. The CDR3 DNA reads as TGTGCCAGCAGTTACCAGGGTGGCACTGAAGCTTTCTTT. The chain links TRBV6-6 to TRBJ1-1, with D perhaps TRBD1 (5 bases). In germline, CDR1 is MNHNY, CDR2 SVGAGI (reference sequence). V was pared by 2 bases and J by 4 bases, with 8 bases between. The CDR3 length is 13 residues.

This clonotype was seen a few times. This rearrangement joins TRBV6-1 to TRBJ1-6; maybe TRBD1 (6 bases). CDR1 is MNHNS and CDR2 is SASEGT in the germline V gene. The CDR3 contains 14 residues. Between the trimmed V and J ends, which lost 6 bases and 6 bases, there was a span of 12 bases. For the CDR3, the DNA is TGTGCCAGCAGCCGCGGACAGCGTAATTCACCCCTCCACTTT. This translates into CASSRGQRNSPLHF.

This chain uses TRBV6-5 with TRBJ1-1; TRBD1 might be the D (5 bases). Germline V CDR1 and CDR2: MNHEY, SVGAGI. The V end was cut by 8 bases, the J end by 0 bases, with 10 bases between. This CDR3 is 13 amino acids long. The CDR3 DNA sequence: TGTGCCAGCGGGAAGACAGTGAACACTGAAGCTTTCTTT. Translated, it gives CASGKTVNTEAFF.

This chain links TRBV12-5 with TRBJ2-1; 7 bases line up with TRBD2. The germline CDR1 and CDR2 sequences are LGHNT and FRNRAP. The CDR3 is 16 amino acids. V was clipped by 4 bases and J by 4 bases; unmatched bases: 10. The CDR3 loop reads CASGSPTPSGYNEQFF. The CDR3 bases are TGTGCTAGTGGTTCCCCGACGCCTAGCGGTTACAATGAGCAGTTCTTC.

The chain combines TRBV6-1 with TRBJ1-3, with D maybe TRBD1 (5 bases). Trimming shortened V by 5 bases and J by 1 base, and 12 bases separated the two germline ends. The CDR3 contains 15 residues. Per the germline V gene, CDR1 is MNHNS and CDR2 is SASEGT. DNA for the CDR3: TGTGCCAGCAGTCCTACAGGAGCATCTGGAAACACCATATATTTT. It translates to CASSPTGASGNTIYF.

The J gene is TRBJ2-3, the V gene TRBV7-2; D may be TRBD1 (6 bases). Trimming left V 6 bases short and J 2 bases short, with 15 bases between. Germline V gene data show CDR1 as SGHTA and CDR2 as FQGNSA. The CDR3 has 15 residues. This CDR3 reads CASSYRAVSTDTQYF. For the CDR3, the DNA is TGTGCCAGCAGTTACAGGGCGGTTTCCACAGATACGCAGTATTTT.

This chain connects TRBV7-2 to TRBJ2-5, with D possibly being TRBD2 (6 bases). The CDR3 length is 14 residues. V was shortened by 3 bases and J by 0 bases, with 8 bases between the two germline ends. Germline CDR1 and CDR2: SGHTA and FQGNSA. The CDR3 region has the DNA TGTGCCAGCAGCTTTCGGGACTACCAAGAGACCCAGTACTTC. Protein: CASSFRDYQETQYF.

The chain combines TRBV6-4 with TRBJ2-2; D may be TRBD1 (6 bases). V gave up 0 bases and J gave up 4 bases, with 15 bases separating them. The CDR3 spans 17 residues. Germline loops: CDR1 MRHNA, CDR2 SNTAGT. This chain's CDR3 is CASSDSQQGSATGELFF. CDR3 coding DNA: TGTGCCAGCAGTGACTCGCAACAGGGATCGGCCACCGGGGAGCTGTTTTTT.

J is TRBJ2-3 and V is TRBV6-8; D not resolved. This CDR3 comprises 12 residues. The V end lost 7 bases, the J end lost 5 bases, and 10 bases lay between the germline ends. CDR1 and CDR2 (germline): MNHGY, SAAAGT. The CDR3 loop is CASIGDVDTQYF. The CDR3 region has the DNA TGTGCCAGCATTGGAGATGTAGATACGCAGTATTTT.

This clonotype was counted a few times. In nucleotides, the CDR3 is TGTGCCAGCAGTTCTAGGAAAGCAGATACGCAGTATTTT. Its protein is CASSSRKADTQYF. The chain combines TRBV27 with TRBJ2-3; D call uncertain. V was cut by 4 bases and J by 4 bases, with 9 bases left in between. The CDR3 spans 13 residues. Germline V gives CDR1 MNHEY, CDR2 SMNVEV (reference sequence).

This clonotype was found a few times. The V and J genes are TRBV10-2 and TRBJ2-2; no clear D. V shed 6 bases and J shed 3 bases, with 8 bases lying between them. The CDR3 covers 13 residues. Looked up from germline, CDR1 is WSHSY and CDR2 is SAAADI. The CDR3 reads CASSGWDTGELFF. The CDR3, as DNA: TGCGCCAGCAGCGGATGGGACACCGGGGAGCTGTTTTTT.

On this clonotype itself: One junction end disagrees with the germline gene, perhaps due to a read error. The chain joins TRBV6-8 to TRBJ2-1, with a tentative D call TRBD2 (7 bases). Germline lookup yields CDR1 MNHGY and CDR2 SAAAGT. This CDR3 spans 14 amino acids. The CDR3 region has the DNA TGTGCCAACAGTCTCGGGGGCGGGGGACACGAGCAGTTCTTC. Protein: CANSLGGGGHEQFF.

This clonotype was seen more than once but under ten times. This chain links TRBV6-1 with TRBJ2-1, with 9 bases that match TRBD2. Germline CDR1 reads MNHNS; CDR2 reads SASEGT. The CDR3 extends over 15 amino acids. The ends lost 8 bases at V and 0 bases at J; junction bases unmatched: 5. DNA of the CDR3: TGTGCCAGCCGACTAGCGGAAAGCTCCTACAATGAGCAGTTCTTC. As protein: CASRLAESSYNEQFF.

This clonotype was seen a handful of times. The junction and the germline gene differ at one end; a read error may be behind it. This chain connects TRBV11-2 to TRBJ2-1; 8 bases are a match to TRBD1. This CDR3 has 15 amino acids. From germline, CDR1 is SGHAT and CDR2 FQNNGV. CDR3 DNA: TGTGCCAGCAGCTTGTTAGGCCAGGGGGCGAGGGAGCAGTACTTT. Translating gives CASSLLGQGAREQYF.

In DNA form, the CDR3 reads TGTGCCTTACAGGGGCAGGGAGAAGGGGGAGCCAAAAACATTCAGTACTTC. It yields the protein CALQGQGEGGAKNIQYF. The V and J genes are TRBV7-3 and TRBJ2-4; 7 bases map to TRBD1. There are 17 residues in the CDR3. V gave up 11 bases and J gave up 0 bases; unmatched junction bases: 16. Per the germline V gene, CDR1 is SGHTA and CDR2 is FQGTGA.

This sequence joins TRBV6-1 and TRBJ2-5; a weak D match, TRBD2 (7 bases). V was pared by 7 bases and J by 5 bases, with 23 bases between. From germline, CDR1 is MNHNS and CDR2 SASEGT. The CDR3 totals 16 residues. Written as DNA, the CDR3 is TGTGCCAGCACTCGAGTGGGGGCGGGAGCGGAGGAGACCCAGTACTTC. It translates to CASTRVGAGAEETQYF.

The chain couples TRBV12-3 or TRBV12-4 to TRBJ2-3; 12 bases line up with TRBD2. This CDR3 comprises 14 residues. The J segment lost 3 bases and the V segment lost 8 bases, leaving 3 bases of the junction unmatched. CDR3 residues: CASRLAGVTDTQYF. CDR3 in DNA: TGTGCCAGCCGACTAGCGGGAGTTACAGATACGCAGTATTTT.

This sequence joins TRBV6-1 and TRBJ2-1; D ambiguous. V lost 8 bases, J lost 0 bases, and 11 bases lay in between. This CDR3 region has 14 residues. The germline V gene encodes CDR1 MNHNS and CDR2 SASEGT. The CDR3 protein is CASGVVSSYNEQFF. In DNA form, the CDR3 reads TGTGCCAGCGGGGTTGTGAGCTCCTACAATGAGCAGTTCTTC.